This entry features one T cell receptor (beta chain) sequence. In the source study's methods: How many nucleated cells were present was estimated from reference gene primer amplification. The repertoire was sequenced with immunoSEQ multiplex PCR; TCRdb's copy has only in-frame clones and lacks some. That table is the source of V, J and clone size, and D and trimming were worked out from the DNA. The sample yields tens of thousands of clones, about 78% seen once. This sample is part of a study of blood T cell repertoires in COVID-19. For the study at large: Some COVID-19 samples were acute and others convalescent; all came from the United States, Italy and Spain. T cells, B-cell-depleted T cells, or PBMCs supplied cDNA or gDNA.

V shed 8 bases and J shed 6 bases, with 12 bases lying between them. The CDR3 runs 12 residues. From germline, CDR1 is MNHNY and CDR2 SVGAGI (reference sequence). Sequenced sample: peripheral blood. J is TRBJ2-3 and V is TRBV6-6; maybe TRBD2 (7 bases). The receptor's source is a middle-aged man with active or convalescent COVID-19. The chain's CDR3 is CASAGAADTQYF. CDR3 DNA: TGTGCCAGCGCGGGGGCGGCTGATACGCAGTATTTT.